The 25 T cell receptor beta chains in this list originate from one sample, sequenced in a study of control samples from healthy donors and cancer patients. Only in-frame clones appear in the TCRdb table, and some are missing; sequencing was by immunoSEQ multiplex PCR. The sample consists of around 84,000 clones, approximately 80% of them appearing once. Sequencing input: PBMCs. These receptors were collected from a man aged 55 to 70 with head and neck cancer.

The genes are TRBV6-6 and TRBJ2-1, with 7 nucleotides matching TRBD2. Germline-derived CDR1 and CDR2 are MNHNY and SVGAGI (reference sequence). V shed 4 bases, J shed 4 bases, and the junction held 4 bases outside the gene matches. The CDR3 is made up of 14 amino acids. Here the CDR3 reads CASSLAGMYNEQFF. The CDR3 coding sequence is TGTGCCAGCAGTTTAGCGGGCATGTACAATGAGCAGTTCTTC.

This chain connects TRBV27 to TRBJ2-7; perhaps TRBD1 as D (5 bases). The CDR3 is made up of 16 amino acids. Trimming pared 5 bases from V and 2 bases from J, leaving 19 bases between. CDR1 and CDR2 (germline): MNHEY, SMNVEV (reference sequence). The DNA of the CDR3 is TGTGCCAGCAGTACTTGGACAAACGCAAAGACCTACGAGCAGTACTTC. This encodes CASSTWTNAKTYEQYF.

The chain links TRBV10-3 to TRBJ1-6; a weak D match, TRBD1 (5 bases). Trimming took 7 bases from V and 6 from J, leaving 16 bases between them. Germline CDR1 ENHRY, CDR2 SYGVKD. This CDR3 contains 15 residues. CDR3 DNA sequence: TGTGCCATCAATAACGCGGGCCAGGGTAATTCACCCCTCCACTTT. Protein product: CAINNAGQGNSPLHF.

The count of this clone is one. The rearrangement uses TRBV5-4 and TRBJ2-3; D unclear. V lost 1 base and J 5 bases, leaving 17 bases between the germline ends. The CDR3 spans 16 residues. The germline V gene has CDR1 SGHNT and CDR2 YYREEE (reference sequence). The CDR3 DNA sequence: TGTGCCAGCAGCTTGCTGACATACGTAAACCAAGATACGCAGTATTTT. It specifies CASSLLTYVNQDTQYF.

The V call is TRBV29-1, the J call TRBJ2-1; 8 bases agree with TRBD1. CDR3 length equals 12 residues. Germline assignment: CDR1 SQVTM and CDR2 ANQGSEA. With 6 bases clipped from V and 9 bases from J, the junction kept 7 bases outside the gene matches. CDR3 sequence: CSVPRGQGEQFF. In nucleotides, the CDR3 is TGCAGCGTCCCCAGGGGGCAGGGTGAGCAGTTCTTC.

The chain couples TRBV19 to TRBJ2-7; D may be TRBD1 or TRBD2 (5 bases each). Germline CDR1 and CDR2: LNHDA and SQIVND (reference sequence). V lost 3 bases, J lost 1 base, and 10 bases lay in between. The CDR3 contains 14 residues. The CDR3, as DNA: TGTGCCAGTAGTATTGGGACCGCTTCCTACGAGCAGTACTTC. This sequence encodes CASSIGTASYEQYF.

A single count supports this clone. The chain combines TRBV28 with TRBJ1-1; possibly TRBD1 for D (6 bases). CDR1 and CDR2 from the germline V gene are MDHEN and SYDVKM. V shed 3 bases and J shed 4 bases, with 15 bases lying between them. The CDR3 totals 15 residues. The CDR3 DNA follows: TGTGCCAGCAGTTTTGGGTACAGGGATGGCACTGAAGCTTTCTTT. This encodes CASSFGYRDGTEAFF. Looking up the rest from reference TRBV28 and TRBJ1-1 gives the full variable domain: DVKVTQSSRYLVKRTGEKVFLECVQDMDHENMFWYRQDPGLGLRLIYFSYDVKMKEKGDIPEGYSVSREKKERFSLILESASTNQTSMYLCASSFGYRDGTEAFFGQGTRLTVV.

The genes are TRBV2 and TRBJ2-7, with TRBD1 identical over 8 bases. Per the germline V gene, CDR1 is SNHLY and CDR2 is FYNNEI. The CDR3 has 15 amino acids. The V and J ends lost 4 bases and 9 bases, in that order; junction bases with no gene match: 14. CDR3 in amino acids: CASSATGGTRVGQYF. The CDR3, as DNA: TGTGCCAGCAGTGCAACAGGGGGTACCCGGGTTGGGCAGTACTTC.

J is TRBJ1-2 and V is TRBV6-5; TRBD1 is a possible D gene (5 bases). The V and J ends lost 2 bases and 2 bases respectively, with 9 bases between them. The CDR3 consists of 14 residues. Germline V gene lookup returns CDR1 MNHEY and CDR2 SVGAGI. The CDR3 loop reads CASSYGGLNYGYTF. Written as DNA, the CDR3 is TGTGCCAGCAGTTACGGGGGACTCAACTATGGCTACACCTTC.

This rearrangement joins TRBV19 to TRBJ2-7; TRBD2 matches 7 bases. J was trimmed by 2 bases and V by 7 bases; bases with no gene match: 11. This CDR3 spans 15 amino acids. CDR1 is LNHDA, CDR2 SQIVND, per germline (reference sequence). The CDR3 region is CASTAKGSGAYEQYF. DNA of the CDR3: TGTGCCAGTACCGCCAAGGGGAGCGGGGCCTACGAGCAGTACTTC.

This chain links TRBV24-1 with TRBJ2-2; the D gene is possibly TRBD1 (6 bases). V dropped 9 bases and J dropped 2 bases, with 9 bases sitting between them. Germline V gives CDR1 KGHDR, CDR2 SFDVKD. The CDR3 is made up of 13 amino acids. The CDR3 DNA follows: TGTGCCACCTCAGGGGCCAACACCGGGGAGCTGTTTTTT. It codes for CATSGANTGELFF.

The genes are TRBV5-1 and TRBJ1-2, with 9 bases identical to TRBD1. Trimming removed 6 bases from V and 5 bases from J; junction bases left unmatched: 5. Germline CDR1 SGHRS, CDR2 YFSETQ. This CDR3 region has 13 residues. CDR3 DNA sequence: TGCGCCAGCATGGGGACAGGGTCTTATGGCTACACCTTC. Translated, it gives CASMGTGSYGYTF.

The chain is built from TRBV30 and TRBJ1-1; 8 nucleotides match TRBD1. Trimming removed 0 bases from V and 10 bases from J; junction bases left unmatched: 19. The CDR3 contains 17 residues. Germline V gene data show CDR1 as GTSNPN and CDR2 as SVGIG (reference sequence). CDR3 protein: CAWSVPQGARGFLGAFF. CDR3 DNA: TGTGCCTGGAGTGTACCTCAGGGGGCGCGGGGGTTCCTGGGAGCTTTCTTT.

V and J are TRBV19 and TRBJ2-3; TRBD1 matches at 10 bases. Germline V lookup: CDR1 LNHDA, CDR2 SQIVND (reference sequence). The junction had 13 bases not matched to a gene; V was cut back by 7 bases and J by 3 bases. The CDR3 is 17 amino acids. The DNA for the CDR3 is TGTGCCAGTACCTCACCGCCGGGACAGGGGATGACAGATACGCAGTATTTT. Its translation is CASTSPPGQGMTDTQYF.

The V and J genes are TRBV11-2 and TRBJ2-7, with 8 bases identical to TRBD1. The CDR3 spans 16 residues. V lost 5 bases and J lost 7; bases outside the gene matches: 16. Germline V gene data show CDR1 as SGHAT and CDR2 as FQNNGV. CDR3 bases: TGTGCCAGCAGCCCTTTGAGGAGCAGGGGGCGAGGAGAGCAGTACTTC. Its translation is CASSPLRSRGRGEQYF.

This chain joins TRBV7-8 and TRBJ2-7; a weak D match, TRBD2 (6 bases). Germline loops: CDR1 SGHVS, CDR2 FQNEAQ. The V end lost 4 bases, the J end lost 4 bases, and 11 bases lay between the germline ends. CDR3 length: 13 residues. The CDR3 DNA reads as TGTGCCAGCAGCTCCGTAGCGGCATACGAGCAGTACTTC. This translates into CASSSVAAYEQYF.

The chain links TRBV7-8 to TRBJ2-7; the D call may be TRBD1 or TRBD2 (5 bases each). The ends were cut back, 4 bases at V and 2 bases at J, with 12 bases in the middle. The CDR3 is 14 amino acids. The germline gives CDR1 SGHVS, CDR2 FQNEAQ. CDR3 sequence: CASSSSRGAYEQYF. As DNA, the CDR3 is TGTGCCAGCAGCTCCTCGAGAGGGGCCTACGAGCAGTACTTC.

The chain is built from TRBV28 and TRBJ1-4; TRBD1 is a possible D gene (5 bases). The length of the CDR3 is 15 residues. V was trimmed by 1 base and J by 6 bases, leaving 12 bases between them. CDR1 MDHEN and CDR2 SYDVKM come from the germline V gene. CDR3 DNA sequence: TGTGCCAGCAGTTTATTATCAGGGAGGCATGAAAAACTGTTTTTT. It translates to CASSLLSGRHEKLFF.

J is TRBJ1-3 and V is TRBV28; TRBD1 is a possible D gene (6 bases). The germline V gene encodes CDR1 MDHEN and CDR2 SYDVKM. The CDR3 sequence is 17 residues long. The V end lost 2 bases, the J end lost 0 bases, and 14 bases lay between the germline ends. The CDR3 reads CASSLNTGLRSGNTIYF. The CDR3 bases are TGTGCCAGCAGTTTAAATACAGGGCTTCGCTCTGGAAACACCATATATTTT.

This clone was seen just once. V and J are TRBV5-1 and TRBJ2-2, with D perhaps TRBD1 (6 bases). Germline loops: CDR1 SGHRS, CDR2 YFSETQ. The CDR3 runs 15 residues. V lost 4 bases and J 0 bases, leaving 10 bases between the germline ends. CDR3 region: CASSNRVANTGELFF. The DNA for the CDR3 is TGCGCCAGCAGCAACAGGGTTGCGAACACCGGGGAGCTGTTTTTT.

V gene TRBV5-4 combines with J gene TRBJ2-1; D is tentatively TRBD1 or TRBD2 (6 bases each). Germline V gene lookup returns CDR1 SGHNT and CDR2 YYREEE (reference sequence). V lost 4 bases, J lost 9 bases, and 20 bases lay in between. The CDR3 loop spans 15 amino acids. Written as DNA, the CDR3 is TGTGCCAGCAGCACCTGGACAGCCGCGCGGGGTGAGCAGTTCTTC. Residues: CASSTWTAARGEQFF.

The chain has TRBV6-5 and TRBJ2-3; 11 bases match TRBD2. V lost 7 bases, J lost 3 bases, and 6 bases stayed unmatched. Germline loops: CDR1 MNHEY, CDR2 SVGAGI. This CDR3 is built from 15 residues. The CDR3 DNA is TGTGCCAGCATGAGACTAGCGGGAATAACAGATACGCAGTATTTT. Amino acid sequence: CASMRLAGITDTQYF.

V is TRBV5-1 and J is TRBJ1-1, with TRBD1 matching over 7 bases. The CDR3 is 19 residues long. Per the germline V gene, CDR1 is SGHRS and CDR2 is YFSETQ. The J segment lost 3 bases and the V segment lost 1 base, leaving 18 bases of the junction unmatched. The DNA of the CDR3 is TGCGCCAGCAGCTTGCGACCGACAGGGAGCACTGATGGGCACACTGAAGCTTTCTTT. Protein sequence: CASSLRPTGSTDGHTEAFF.

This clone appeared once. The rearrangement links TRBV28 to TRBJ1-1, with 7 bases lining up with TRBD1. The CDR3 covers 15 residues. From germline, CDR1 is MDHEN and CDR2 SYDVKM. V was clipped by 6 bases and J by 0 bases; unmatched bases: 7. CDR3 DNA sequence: TGTGCCAGCAGATACAGGGGAATGATGAACACTGAAGCTTTCTTT. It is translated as CASRYRGMMNTEAFF.

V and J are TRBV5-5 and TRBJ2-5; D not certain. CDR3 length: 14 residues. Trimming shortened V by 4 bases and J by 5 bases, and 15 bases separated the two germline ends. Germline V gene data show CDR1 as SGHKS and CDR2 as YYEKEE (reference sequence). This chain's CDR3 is CASSITGRWETQYF. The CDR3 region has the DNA TGTGCCAGCAGCATCACGGGTCGGTGGGAGACCCAGTACTTC.